This T cell receptor (beta chain) is from a study of T-cell reconstitution after alpha-beta-depleted transplantation in children (dated by TCRdb to 2015 to 2016). Turning to the overall study: The study quantitatively tracked T-cell immune reconstitution after TCRalphabeta/CD19-depleted allogeneic hematopoietic cell transplantation in children using TCR repertoire profiling. The research as a whole found: In some patients, high TCRbeta diversity at day 60 was attributed to recipient T cells and intrathymic progenitors that had survived conditioning. Apparently early alphabetaT-cell count recovery about two months after transplant reportedly relied on only several hundred rapidly expanded clones derived from non-depleted graft cells. Over subsequent months, a decline in hyperexpanded clone frequencies was noted, and after one year, T-cell counts and TCRbeta diversity were mostly ascribed to newly produced T cells.

From the cysteine through the phenylalanine, the CDR3 covers 17 amino acids. Only the CDR3 DNA is retained, 51 bases long and in frame from the first base. V is pruned by 3 bases and J by 4 bases, leaving 8 bases of the junction without a gene match. This clonotype was recorded many times. Its antigen remains undetermined. No much larger clonotype is one base removed from it; base qualities were not supplied. Libraries were prepared through PCR. Sequencing was performed on an Illumina HiSeq 2500. TCR library preparation used molecular barcoding, with unique molecular identifiers applied to normalize quantification of the TCRbeta repertoire. TCRdb applied fastp at Q25 and MiXCR to the public reads, then kept only in-frame beta chains. Identical CDR3 protein sequences are pooled into one entry, listed with their most common genes and DNA. Here the sample has roughly 300,000 distinct CDR3 sequences; about 9.9% occur a single time. The leading ten clones occupy about 25% of the sample.

Read against the paper, the sample's treatment or condition label means: allogeneic hematopoietic cell transplantation with graft depleted of TCRalphabeta T cells and CD19 B cells. The children who served as transplant recipients had been given grafts of TCRalphabeta/CD19-depleted allogeneic hematopoietic cells. This clonotype originated in a male patient between 2 and 15 years old who had a stem cell transplant for chronic granulomatous disease, so the T cells may come from the graft donor. The V gene is TRBV12-3 or TRBV12-4 and the J gene is TRBJ2-1; TRBD2 lines up with 11 middle nucleotides. Sequencing used peripheral blood, obtained 180 days after TCRalphabeta/CD19-depleted stem cell transplant. The CDR3 reads CASSFPSTSGIYNEQFF. The bases read TGTGCCAGCAGTTTCCCTTCGACTAGCGGGATTTACAATGAGCAGTTCTTC.